This T cell receptor (beta chain) was obtained from a study of blood T cell repertoires in COVID-19. Across the study: Donors in the United States, Italy and Spain gave samples during acute or convalescent COVID-19.

Trimming removed 3 bases from V and 3 bases from J; junction bases left unmatched: 1. Germline V lookup: CDR1 MGHDK, CDR2 SYGVNS. This CDR3 comprises 13 residues. The study recruited people aged about 18 to 95 years across more than 20 US areas. Assay: immunoSEQ multiplex PCR; the TCRdb copy retains only in-frame clones and omits some. The sample has some 500,000 clones; 70% to 90% are singletons. The receptor's source is a woman in her 40s who had recovered from COVID-19. The chain combines TRBV25-1 with TRBJ1-1; 7 positions match TRBD1. Sequences were obtained from PBMCs or T cells enriched from blood (not recorded which). The CDR3 DNA reads TGTGCCAGCAGTGACCAGGGGGACACTGAAGCTTTCTTT. Translation: CASSDQGDTEAFF.